This T cell receptor (beta chain) originates from a study of persistence of HIV-infected CD4 T cells. Trimming cost V 1 base and J 4 bases; bases outside gene matches: 3. This CDR3 has 14 amino acids. Germline assignment: CDR1 SEHNR and CDR2 FQNEAQ (reference sequence). The libraries were made with immunoSEQ version 4 in survey mode. The method was immunoSEQ multiplex PCR; TCRdb's version includes in-frame clones alone and lacks a portion of them. The sample gives 46,000 or so clones, around 75% of which show up once; around 3% is in the top ten. Cells were stimulated with CMV-infected fibroblast lysates at 8 to 10 ug/mL. CD40L/CD69 double-negative CD45RO-high memory CD4+ T cells were collected. Concerning this clone itself: Its antigen is still unknown.

Notes on the study in general: Antigen-responding cells were enriched for degenerate expanded CDR3beta sequences.

Sample: CD4+ T cells sorted from PBMCs after roughly 18-hour stimulation, taken from a patient who received antiretroviral therapy. This sequence originates from an adult man with HIV who was CMV-seropositive. This chain uses TRBV7-9 with TRBJ2-7, with TRBD1 matching over 8 bases. The CDR3 reads CASSLVGQGYEQYF. CDR3 DNA sequence: TGTGCCAGCAGCTTAGTCGGACAGGGTTACGAGCAGTACTTC.